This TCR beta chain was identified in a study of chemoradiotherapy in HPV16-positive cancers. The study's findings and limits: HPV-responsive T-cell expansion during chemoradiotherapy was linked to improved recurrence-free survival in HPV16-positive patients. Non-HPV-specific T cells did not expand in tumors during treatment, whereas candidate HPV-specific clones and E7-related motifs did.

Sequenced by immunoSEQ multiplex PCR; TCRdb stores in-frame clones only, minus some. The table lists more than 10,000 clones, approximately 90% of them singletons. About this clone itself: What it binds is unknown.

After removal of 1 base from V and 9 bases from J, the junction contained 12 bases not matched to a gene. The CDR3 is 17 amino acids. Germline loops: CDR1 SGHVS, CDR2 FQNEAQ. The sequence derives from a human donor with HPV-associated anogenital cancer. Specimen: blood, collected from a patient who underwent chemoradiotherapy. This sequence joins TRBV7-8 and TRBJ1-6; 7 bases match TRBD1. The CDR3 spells CASSLVTAGTVPSPLHF. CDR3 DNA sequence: TGTGCCAGCAGCTTAGTCACCGCCGGGACAGTCCCTTCACCCCTCCACTTT.